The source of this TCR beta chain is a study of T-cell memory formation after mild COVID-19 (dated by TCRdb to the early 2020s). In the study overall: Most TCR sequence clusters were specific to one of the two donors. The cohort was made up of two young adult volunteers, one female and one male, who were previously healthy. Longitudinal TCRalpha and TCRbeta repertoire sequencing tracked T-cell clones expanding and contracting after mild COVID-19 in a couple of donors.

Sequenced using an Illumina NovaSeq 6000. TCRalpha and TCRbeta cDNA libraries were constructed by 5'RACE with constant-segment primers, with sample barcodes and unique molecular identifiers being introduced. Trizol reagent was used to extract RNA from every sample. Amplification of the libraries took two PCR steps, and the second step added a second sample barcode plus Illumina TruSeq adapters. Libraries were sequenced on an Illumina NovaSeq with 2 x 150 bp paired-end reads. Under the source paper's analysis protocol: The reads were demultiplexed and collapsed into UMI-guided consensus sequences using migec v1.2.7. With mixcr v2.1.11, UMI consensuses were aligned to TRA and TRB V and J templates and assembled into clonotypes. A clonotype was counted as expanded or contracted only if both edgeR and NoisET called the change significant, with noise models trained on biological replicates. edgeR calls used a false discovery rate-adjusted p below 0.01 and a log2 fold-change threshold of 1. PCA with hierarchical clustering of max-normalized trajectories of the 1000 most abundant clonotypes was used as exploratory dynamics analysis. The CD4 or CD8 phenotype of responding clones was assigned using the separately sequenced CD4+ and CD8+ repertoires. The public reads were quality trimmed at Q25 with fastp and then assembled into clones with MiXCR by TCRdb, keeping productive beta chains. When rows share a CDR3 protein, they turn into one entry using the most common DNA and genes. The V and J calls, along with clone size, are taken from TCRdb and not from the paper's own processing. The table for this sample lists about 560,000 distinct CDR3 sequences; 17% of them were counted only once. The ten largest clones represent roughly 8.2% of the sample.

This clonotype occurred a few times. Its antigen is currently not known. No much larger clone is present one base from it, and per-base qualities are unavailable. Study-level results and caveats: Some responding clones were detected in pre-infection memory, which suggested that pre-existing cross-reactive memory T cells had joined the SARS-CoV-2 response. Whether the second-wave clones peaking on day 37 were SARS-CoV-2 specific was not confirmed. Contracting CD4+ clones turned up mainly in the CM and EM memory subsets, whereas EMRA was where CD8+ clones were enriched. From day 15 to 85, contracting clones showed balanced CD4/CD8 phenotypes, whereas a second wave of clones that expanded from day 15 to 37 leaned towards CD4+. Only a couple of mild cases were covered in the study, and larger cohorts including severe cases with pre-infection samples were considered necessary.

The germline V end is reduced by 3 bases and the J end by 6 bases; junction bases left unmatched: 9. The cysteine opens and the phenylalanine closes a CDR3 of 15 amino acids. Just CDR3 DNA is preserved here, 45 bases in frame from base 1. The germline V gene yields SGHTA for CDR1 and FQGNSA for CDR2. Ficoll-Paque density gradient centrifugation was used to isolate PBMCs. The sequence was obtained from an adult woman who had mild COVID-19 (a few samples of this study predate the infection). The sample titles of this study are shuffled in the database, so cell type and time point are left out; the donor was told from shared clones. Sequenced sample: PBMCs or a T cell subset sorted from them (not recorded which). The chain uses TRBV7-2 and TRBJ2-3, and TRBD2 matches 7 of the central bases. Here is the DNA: TGTGCCAGCAGCTTTACGGGAGGTCGGTCGGATACGCAGTATTTT. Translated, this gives CASSFTGGRSDTQYF.